These 13 T cell receptor beta chains share one sample of origin, sequenced in a study of cytomegalovirus exposure and HLA in healthy donors. The primer mix had 60 Vbeta and 13 Jbeta primers. Some clones are missing from TCRdb's copy, which holds only in-frame ones; the method was immunoSEQ multiplex PCR. Of 170,000 or so clones in the sample, 84% were seen once. Sequenced: PBMCs. Source of these receptors: a man aged 18 to 35 in good health and CMV-seronegative.

This clone was counted a few times. At one end the junction does not follow the germline gene, possibly because of a read error. The genes are TRBV4-1 and TRBJ1-4, with D tentatively TRBD1 (5 bases). The CDR3 is made up of 13 amino acids. Germline CDR1 is MGHRA and CDR2 is YSYEKL. CDR3 DNA sequence: TGCGTCAGCAAGGGGTTATCTAATGAAAAACTGTTTTTT. The encoded protein is CVSKGLSNEKLFF.

J is TRBJ2-2 and V is TRBV11-2; weak D call: TRBD1 (6 bases). CDR3 length: 18 residues. Germline loops: CDR1 SGHAT, CDR2 FQNNGV. The V end was cut by 5 bases, the J end by 4 bases, with 23 bases between. This CDR3 is CASSTYRVPSRSTGELFF. The CDR3 DNA reads TGTGCCAGCAGCACGTACAGGGTTCCCTCCAGGAGCACCGGGGAGCTGTTTTTT.

This clone has more than one count but fewer than ten. The chain employs TRBV4-1 and TRBJ1-1; D uncertain. The CDR3 runs to 14 residues. Per the germline V gene, CDR1 is MGHRA and CDR2 is YSYEKL. The ends were cut back, 3 bases at V and 3 bases at J, with 11 bases in the middle. CDR3 protein: CASSHDTAYTEAFF. Written as DNA, the CDR3 is TGCGCCAGCAGCCATGACACAGCCTACACTGAAGCTTTCTTT.

This rearrangement joins TRBV9 to TRBJ1-2; 8 nucleotides line up with TRBD1. V trimming: 4 bases; J trimming: 4 bases; junction bases outside the gene matches: 12. There are 16 residues in the CDR3. Looked up from germline, CDR1 is SGDLS and CDR2 is YYNGEE. CDR3 bases: TGTGCCAGCAGCCCCCCGGGACAGGTTTCCCCCTATGGCTACACCTTC. Protein: CASSPPGQVSPYGYTF. Full variable domain (outside the CDR3, taken from reference TRBV9 and TRBJ1-2): DSGVTQTPKHLITATGQRVTLRCSPRSGDLSVYWYQQSLDQGLQFLIQYYNGEERAKGNILERFSAQQFPDLHSELNLSSLELGDSALYFCASSPPGQVSPYGYTFGSGTRLTVV.

Here the CDR3 DNA reads TGTGCCAGTAGCCCCGGGACAGGGTGGAATCAGCCCCAGCATTTT. Amino acids: CASSPGTGWNQPQHF. The chain uses TRBV19 and TRBJ1-5, with 9 bases identical to TRBD1. This CDR3 comprises 15 residues. After removal of 6 bases from V and 4 bases from J, the junction contained 7 bases not matched to a gene. CDR1 is LNHDA, CDR2 SQIVND, per germline (reference sequence).

The genes are TRBV19 and TRBJ2-1; 9 bases align to TRBD2. J was trimmed by 5 bases and V by 7 bases; bases with no gene match: 6. The CDR3 loop spans 14 amino acids. The germline V gene has CDR1 LNHDA and CDR2 SQIVND (reference sequence). CDR3 bases: TGTGCCAGTACAGGCCTAGCGGGGCACAATGAGCAGTTCTTC. It is translated as CASTGLAGHNEQFF.

CDR3 in amino acids: CASSLYMGGTSNQPQHF. The CDR3 DNA reads TGTGCCAGCAGTTTATATATGGGAGGGACTAGCAATCAGCCCCAGCATTTT. The chain is built from TRBV27 and TRBJ1-5; weak D call: TRBD1 (5 bases). The germline V gene encodes CDR1 MNHEY and CDR2 SMNVEV (reference sequence). V was shortened by 1 base and J by 0 bases, with 13 bases between the two germline ends. The CDR3 length is 17 residues.

The chain links TRBV2 to TRBJ2-2; D ambiguous. CDR1 and CDR2 (germline): SNHLY, FYNNEI. V was cut by 6 bases and J by 6 bases, with 11 bases left in between. The CDR3 runs 13 residues. The CDR3 sequence is CASSGPHAGELFF. DNA of the CDR3: TGTGCCAGCAGCGGTCCCCATGCCGGGGAGCTGTTTTTT. The full variable domain, its missing parts supplied by reference TRBV2 and TRBJ2-2, is EPEVTQTPSHQVTQMGQEVILRCVPISNHLYFYWYRQILGQKVEFLVSFYNNEISEKSEIFDDQFSVERPDGSNFTLKIRSTKLEDSAMYFCASSGPHAGELFFGEGSRLTVL.

The genes are TRBV9 and TRBJ2-1, with a possible D match to TRBD1 (5 bases). The V and J ends lost 0 bases and 6 bases respectively, with 16 bases between them. The V gene's germline CDR1 is SGDLS and CDR2 YYNGEE. This CDR3 has 16 residues. CDR3 sequence reads: CASSVALAGWTNEQFF. DNA for the CDR3: TGTGCCAGCAGCGTAGCTCTGGCAGGGTGGACCAATGAGCAGTTCTTC.

This sequence joins TRBV5-1 and TRBJ2-3; TRBD2 agrees at 11 bases. This CDR3 has 17 residues. The V gene's germline CDR1 is SGHRS and CDR2 YFSETQ. The trim removed 0 bases at V and 3 bases at J, leaving 6 bases unmatched. CDR3 residues: CASSLAISGRVTDTQYF. The CDR3 nucleotides are TGCGCCAGCAGCTTGGCCATTAGCGGGAGGGTTACAGATACGCAGTATTTT.

The chain combines TRBV30 with TRBJ2-2; tentatively, D is TRBD2 (6 bases). The CDR3 is made up of 14 amino acids. With 0 bases removed from V and 7 bases from J, the gap between germline ends came to 12 bases. Germline V gene sequence: CDR1 GTSNPN, CDR2 SVGIG (reference sequence). Written as DNA, the CDR3 is TGTGCCTGGAGTGTCGGGAGCGGTGGCGGGGAGCTGTTTTTT. Translated: CAWSVGSGGGELFF.

This clone was counted a few times. The J gene is TRBJ2-1, the V gene TRBV5-4; maybe TRBD1 (5 bases). The CDR3 is 16 amino acids. V was cut by 4 bases and J by 0 bases, with 14 bases left in between. The germline V gene encodes CDR1 SGHNT and CDR2 YYREEE (reference sequence). DNA for the CDR3: TGTGCCAGCAGCCCACAGGCTGACTTCTCCTACAATGAGCAGTTCTTC. It codes for CASSPQADFSYNEQFF. Supplemented by reference TRBV5-4 and TRBJ2-1, the full variable domain reads ETGVTQSPTHLIKTRGQQVTLRCSSQSGHNTVSWYQQALGQGPQFIFQYYREEENGRGNFPPRFSGLQFPNYSSELNVNALELDDSALYLCASSPQADFSYNEQFFGPGTRLTVL.

The J gene is TRBJ2-7, the V gene TRBV5-1; TRBD1 is a possible D gene (6 bases). The CDR3 is 15 residues long. Germline V lookup: CDR1 SGHRS, CDR2 YFSETQ. V lost 0 bases to trimming and J lost 3 bases, with 13 bases between them. The chain's CDR3 is CASSLGGQRRYEQYF. The CDR3 DNA is TGCGCCAGCAGCTTGGGTGGACAGAGACGCTACGAGCAGTACTTC. The whole variable domain, filled in from reference TRBV5-1 and TRBJ2-7, reads KAGVTQTPRYLIKTRGQQVTLSCSPISGHRSVSWYQQTPGQGLQFLFEYFSETQRNKGNFPGRFSGRQFSNSRSEMNVSTLELGDSALYLCASSLGGQRRYEQYFGPGTRLTVT.